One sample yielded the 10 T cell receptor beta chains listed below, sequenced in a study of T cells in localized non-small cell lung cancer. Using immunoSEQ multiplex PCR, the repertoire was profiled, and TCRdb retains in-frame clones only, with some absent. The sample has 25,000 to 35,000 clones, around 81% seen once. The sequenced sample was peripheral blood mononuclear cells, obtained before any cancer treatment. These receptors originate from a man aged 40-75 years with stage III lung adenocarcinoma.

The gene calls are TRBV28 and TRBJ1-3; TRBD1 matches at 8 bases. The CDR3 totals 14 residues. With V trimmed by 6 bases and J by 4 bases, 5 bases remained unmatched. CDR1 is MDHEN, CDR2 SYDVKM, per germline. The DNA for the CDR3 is TGTGCCAGCAGCCAGGGGGCTTGGGGAAACACCATATATTTT. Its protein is CASSQGAWGNTIYF.

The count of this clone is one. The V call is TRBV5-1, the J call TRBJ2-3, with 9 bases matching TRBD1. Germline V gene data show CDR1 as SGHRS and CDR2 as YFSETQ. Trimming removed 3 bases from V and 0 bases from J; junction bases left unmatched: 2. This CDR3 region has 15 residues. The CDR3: CASSSGTGSTDTQYF. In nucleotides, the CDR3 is TGCGCCAGCAGCTCCGGGACAGGGAGCACAGATACGCAGTATTTT.

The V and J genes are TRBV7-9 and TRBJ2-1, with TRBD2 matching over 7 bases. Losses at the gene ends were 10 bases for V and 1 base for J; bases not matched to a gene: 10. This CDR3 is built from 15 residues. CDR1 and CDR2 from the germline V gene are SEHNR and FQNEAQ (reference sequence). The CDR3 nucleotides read TGTGCCACGCCTACCAGCGGGAAGTCCTACAATGAGCAGTTCTTC. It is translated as CATPTSGKSYNEQFF.

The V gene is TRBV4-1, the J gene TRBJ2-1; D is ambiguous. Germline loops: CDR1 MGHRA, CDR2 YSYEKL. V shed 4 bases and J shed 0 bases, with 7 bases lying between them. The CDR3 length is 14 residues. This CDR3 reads CASSLEPSYNEQFF. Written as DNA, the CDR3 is TGCGCCAGCAGCCTCGAGCCCTCCTACAATGAGCAGTTCTTC.

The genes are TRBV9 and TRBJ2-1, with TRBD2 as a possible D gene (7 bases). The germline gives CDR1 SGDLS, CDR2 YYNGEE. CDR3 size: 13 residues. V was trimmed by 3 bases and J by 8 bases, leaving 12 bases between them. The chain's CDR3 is CASSARGRDEQFF. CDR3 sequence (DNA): TGTGCCAGCAGCGCTAGGGGGAGGGATGAGCAGTTCTTC.

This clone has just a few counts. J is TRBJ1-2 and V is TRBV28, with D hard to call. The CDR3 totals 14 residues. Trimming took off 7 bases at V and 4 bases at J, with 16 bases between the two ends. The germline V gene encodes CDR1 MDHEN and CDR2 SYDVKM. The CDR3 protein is CASTMGSFLYGYTF. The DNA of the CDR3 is TGTGCCAGCACCATGGGAAGCTTTCTCTATGGCTACACCTTC.

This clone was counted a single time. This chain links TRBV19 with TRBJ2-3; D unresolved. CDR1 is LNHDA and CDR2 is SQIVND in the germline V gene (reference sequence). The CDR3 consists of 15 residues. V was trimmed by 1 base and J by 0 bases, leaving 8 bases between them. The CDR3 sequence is CASSIGASSTDTQYF. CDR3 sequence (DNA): TGTGCCAGTAGTATAGGGGCATCGAGCACAGATACGCAGTATTTT.

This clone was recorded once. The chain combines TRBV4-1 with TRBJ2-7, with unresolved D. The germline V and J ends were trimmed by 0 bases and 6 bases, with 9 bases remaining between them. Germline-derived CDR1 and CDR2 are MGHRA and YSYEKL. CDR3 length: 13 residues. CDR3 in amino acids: CASSQEWGTEQYV. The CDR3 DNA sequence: TGCGCCAGCAGCCAAGAGTGGGGTACCGAGCAGTACGTC.

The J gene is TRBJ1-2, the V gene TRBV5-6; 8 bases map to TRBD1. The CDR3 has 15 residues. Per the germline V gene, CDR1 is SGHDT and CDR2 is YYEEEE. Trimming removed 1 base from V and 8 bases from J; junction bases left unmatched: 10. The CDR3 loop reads CASSLIRAGGMGYTF. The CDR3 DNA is TGTGCCAGCAGCTTGATTAGGGCAGGGGGCATGGGCTACACCTTC. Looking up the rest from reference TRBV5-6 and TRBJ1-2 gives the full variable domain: DAGVTQSPTHLIKTRGQQVTLRCSPKSGHDTVSWYQQALGQGPQFIFQYYEEEERQRGNFPDRFSGHQFPNYSSELNVNALLLGDSALYLCASSLIRAGGMGYTFGSGTRLTVV.

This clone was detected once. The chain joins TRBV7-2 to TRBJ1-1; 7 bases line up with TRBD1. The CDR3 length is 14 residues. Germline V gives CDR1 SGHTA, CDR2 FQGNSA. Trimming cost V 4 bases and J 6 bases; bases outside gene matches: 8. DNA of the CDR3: TGTGCCAGCAGCTGGGGACTTCAGGGGGCTGAAGCTTTCTTT. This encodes CASSWGLQGAEAFF.